A selection of T cell receptor beta chains follows, all from one sample in a study of response to subunit inactivated influenza vaccine. TCRdb independently ran MiXCR on the RT-PCR reads; one entry per CDR3 protein. In the table there are about 500,000 distinct CDR3 sequences, approximately 15% of which are singletons. The sequences come from CD4+ T cells sorted from PBMCs, collected about 24 months after vaccination. The receptors come from a man aged 45 to 75 who received an inactivated influenza vaccine. Each CDR3 is given with its conserved first and last residue. Each record gives: D gene, V gene, J gene, clone size, CDR3 protein, CDR3 DNA. D genes are given only for firm matches. Size is omitted from some rows. Given values are once, few, many or a class for expanded clones.

TRBD2	TRBV5-4	TRBJ2-3	.	CASSLSGGAIDTQYF	TGTGCCAGCAGCCTTAGCGGGGGGGCCATAGATACGCAGTATTTT
.	TRBV13	TRBJ1-5	few	CASSLGFGQPQHF	TGTGCCAGCAGCTTAGGTTTCGGACAGCCCCAGCATTTT
.	TRBV29-1	TRBJ1-3	few	CSVGAGSGNTIYF	TGCAGCGTTGGAGCGGGCTCTGGAAACACCATATATTTT
TRBD1	TRBV20-1	TRBJ1-2	.	CSAPEPGQGFAYGYTF	TGCAGTGCTCCAGAACCGGGACAGGGGTTCGCCTATGGCTACACCTTC
.	TRBV5-1	TRBJ2-7	.	CASSASSRRYYEQYF	TGCGCCAGCAGCGCCAGCTCGCGAAGGTACTACGAGCAGTACTTC
TRBD2	TRBV10-3	TRBJ2-3	.	CAISFDGRTSGDTDTQYF	TGTGCCATCTCCTTCGACGGGAGGACTAGCGGAGACACAGATACGCAGTATTTT
.	TRBV3-1	TRBJ2-7	few	CASSQGLLGIYEQYF	TGTGCCAGCAGTCAGGGACTGCTGGGGATCTACGAGCAGTACTTC
.	TRBV6-5	TRBJ2-5	few	CASSSRQAWETQYF	TGTGCCAGCAGTTCGCGGCAGGCCTGGGAGACCCAGTACTTC
.	TRBV10-3	TRBJ2-7	.	CAILDQGQNEQYF	TGTGCCATTCTAGATCAGGGGCAGAACGAGCAGTACTTC
.	TRBV29-1	TRBJ2-3	few	CSALDSSTDTQYF	TGCAGCGCCCTGGACTCTAGCACAGATACGCAGTATTTT
.	TRBV29-1	TRBJ2-1	few	CSVEAGSTRYNEQFF	TGCAGCGTTGAGGCAGGGTCAACGCGCTACAATGAGCAGTTCTTC
.	TRBV5-1	TRBJ1-2	.	CASSPNPQGNYGYTF	TGCGCCAGCAGCCCCAACCCCCAGGGGAACTATGGCTACACCTTC
.	TRBV2	TRBJ1-1	.	CASSEARGAGTEAFF	TGTGCCAGCAGTGAAGCTCGGGGGGCAGGCACTGAAGCTTTCTTT
.	TRBV5-5	TRBJ2-2	few	CASSLWASNTGELFF	TGTGCCAGCAGCTTGTGGGCCTCGAACACCGGGGAGCTGTTTTTT
TRBD1	TRBV10-1	TRBJ2-3	.	CASSPGQLTTDTQYF	TGCGCCAGCAGCCCGGGACAGTTAACCACAGATACGCAGTATTTT
.	TRBV5-1	TRBJ1-2	.	CASSQQEYGYTF	TGCGCCAGCAGCCAACAGGAGTATGGCTACACCTTC
.	TRBV5-6	TRBJ2-7	.	CASSLRTAYEQYF	TGTGCCAGCAGCTTAAGGACTGCCTACGAGCAGTACTTC
.	TRBV6-1	TRBJ2-5	.	CASSGRVQETQYF	TGTGCCAGCAGCGGACGGGTCCAAGAGACCCAGTACTTC
.	TRBV12-3/TRBV12-4	TRBJ2-2	few	CASSLASWNTGELFF	TGTGCCAGCAGTTTAGCGAGCTGGAACACCGGGGAGCTGTTTTTT
TRBD1	TRBV10-1	TRBJ1-2	.	CASSPNGQGISPYTF	TGCGCCAGCAGTCCTAATGGACAGGGGATTTCCCCCTACACCTTC
TRBD1	TRBV5-1	TRBJ1-6	many	CASSLGQGANSPLHF	TGCGCCAGCAGCTTGGGACAGGGGGCCAATTCACCCCTCCACTTT
.	TRBV7-6	TRBJ2-3	.	CASRSGSSSTDTQYF	TGTGCCAGCAGATCCGGGTCGTCTAGCACAGATACGCAGTATTTT
.	TRBV20-1	TRBJ2-5	.	CSAIIGTGIQETQYF	TGCAGTGCTATTATCGGGACGGGGATCCAAGAGACCCAGTACTTC
.	TRBV29-1	TRBJ2-1	.	CSVGFSPYNEQFF	TGCAGCGTTGGCTTTTCGCCGTACAATGAGCAGTTCTTC
.	TRBV27	TRBJ2-1	.	CASSLSLYNEQFF	TGTGCCAGCAGTTTATCGCTCTACAATGAGCAGTTCTTC
.	TRBV5-1	TRBJ1-4	.	CASSLGTVTNEKLFF	TGCGCCAGCAGCTTGGGGACTGTTACTAATGAAAAACTGTTTTTT
.	TRBV5-1	TRBJ2-7	few	CASSPRTGDEQYF	TGCGCCAGCAGCCCGAGGACCGGCGACGAGCAGTACTTC
TRBD1	TRBV20-1	TRBJ1-4	.	CSAHQQGSHEKLFF	TGCAGTGCACATCAACAGGGGTCTCATGAAAAACTGTTTTTT
TRBD2	TRBV12-3/TRBV12-4	TRBJ2-2	many	CASPGSSGIGIGELFF	TGTGCCAGCCCAGGGTCTAGCGGGATTGGTATCGGGGAGCTGTTTTTT
.	TRBV5-1	TRBJ1-5	few	CASSSTGYQPQHF	TGCGCCAGCAGCTCAACAGGGTATCAGCCCCAGCATTTT
.	TRBV29-1	TRBJ2-1	.	CSVQTAASSYNEQFF	TGCAGTGTTCAAACGGCGGCCAGCTCCTACAATGAGCAGTTCTTC
.	TRBV12-3/TRBV12-4	TRBJ1-2	few	CASSQRASSYGYTF	TGTGCCAGCAGCCAAAGGGCGTCCAGCTATGGCTACACCTTC
TRBD1	TRBV7-2	TRBJ1-4	.	CASCSGTGNEKLFF	TGTGCCAGCTGCTCCGGGACAGGGAATGAAAAACTGTTTTTT
.	TRBV7-9	TRBJ2-4	few	CASSLGLAEFQYF	TGTGCCAGCAGCTTAGGCTTGGCGGAGTTTCAGTACTTC
.	TRBV4-3	TRBJ1-4	many	CASSQELRDQVFF	TGCGCCAGCAGCCAAGAACTGCGTGATCAGGTGTTTTTT
TRBD1	TRBV12-3/TRBV12-4	TRBJ2-1	few	CASSLGTGFKDEQFF	TGTGCCAGCAGTTTGGGGACAGGGTTTAAGGATGAGCAGTTCTTC
TRBD2	TRBV20-1	TRBJ2-7	few	CSASGRAIGYEQYF	TGCAGTGCTAGCGGGAGGGCAATAGGCTACGAGCAGTACTTC
TRBD2	TRBV12-3/TRBV12-4	TRBJ2-2	.	CASSPKVGLAVTGELFF	TGTGCCAGCAGTCCTAAGGTTGGACTAGCGGTAACCGGGGAGCTGTTTTTT
TRBD2	TRBV20-1	TRBJ2-6	few	CSARSGVFGANVLTF	TGCAGTGCTAGAAGCGGGGTATTTGGGGCCAACGTCCTGACTTTC
TRBD2	TRBV12-3/TRBV12-4	TRBJ2-1	many	CASSLGAGGVNEQFF	TGTGCCAGCAGTTTAGGAGCGGGAGGGGTGAATGAGCAGTTCTTC
.	TRBV6-6	TRBJ2-5	few	CASSRIEETQYF	TGTGCCAGCAGTAGGATCGAAGAGACCCAGTACTTC
TRBD2	TRBV28	TRBJ2-1	few	CASRTSGSGSSYNEQFF	TGTGCCAGCAGGACTAGCGGGAGCGGTAGCTCCTACAATGAGCAGTTCTTC
TRBD1	TRBV2	TRBJ1-2	.	CASSSRTGASGYTF	TGTGCCAGCAGTTCCCGGACAGGGGCGTCTGGCTACACCTTC
TRBD2	TRBV10-3	TRBJ2-5	few	CAISGTSGSKETQYF	TGTGCCATCAGCGGGACTAGCGGGAGTAAAGAGACCCAGTACTTC
TRBD2	TRBV10-2	TRBJ2-2	.	CASIVAGEVTGELFF	TGCGCCAGCATAGTAGCGGGAGAGGTTACCGGGGAGCTGTTTTTT
.	TRBV18	TRBJ2-7	.	CASSPREDYEQYF	TGTGCCAGCTCACCAAGGGAAGACTACGAGCAGTACTTC
.	TRBV20-1	TRBJ1-5	few	CSARPTGQPQHF	TGCAGTGCTAGGCCGACTGGGCAGCCCCAGCATTTT
.	TRBV12-3/TRBV12-4	TRBJ1-1	few	CASSQQLNTEAFF	TGTGCCAGCAGCCAACAGCTGAACACTGAAGCTTTCTTT
.	TRBV12-3/TRBV12-4	TRBJ2-2	.	CASSLKGGRSTGELFF	TGTGCCAGCAGTTTAAAGGGTGGGAGAAGCACCGGGGAGCTGTTTTTT
TRBD1	TRBV5-1	TRBJ2-7	few	CASSNSPGTGQEQYF	TGCGCCAGCAGCAATAGCCCCGGGACAGGGCAGGAGCAGTACTTC
.	TRBV5-1	TRBJ2-2	.	CASSFNGGNTGELFF	TGCGCCAGCAGCTTTAACGGGGGGAACACCGGGGAGCTGTTTTTT
.	TRBV9	TRBJ2-5	.	CASSVDPGSQETQYF	TGTGCCAGCAGCGTAGACCCGGGATCCCAAGAGACCCAGTACTTC
.	TRBV3-1	TRBJ2-1	.	CASSLLGPGYNEQFF	TGTGCCAGCAGCCTCTTGGGGCCGGGCTACAATGAGCAGTTCTTC
.	TRBV12-3/TRBV12-4	TRBJ2-1	few	CASSLKIGGEQFF	TGTGCCAGCAGTTTAAAAATCGGAGGTGAGCAGTTCTTC
TRBD2	TRBV25-1	TRBJ2-5	.	CASSDGLAWETQYF	TGTGCCAGCAGTGACGGACTAGCCTGGGAGACCCAGTACTTC
.	TRBV20-1	TRBJ1-1	.	CSPLRGQNTEAFF	TGCAGCCCCCTACGGGGGCAGAACACTGAAGCTTTCTTT
TRBD2	TRBV20-1	TRBJ2-3	.	CSATDPQRESADTQYF	TGCAGTGCCACTGACCCCCAGCGGGAGAGCGCAGATACGCAGTATTTT